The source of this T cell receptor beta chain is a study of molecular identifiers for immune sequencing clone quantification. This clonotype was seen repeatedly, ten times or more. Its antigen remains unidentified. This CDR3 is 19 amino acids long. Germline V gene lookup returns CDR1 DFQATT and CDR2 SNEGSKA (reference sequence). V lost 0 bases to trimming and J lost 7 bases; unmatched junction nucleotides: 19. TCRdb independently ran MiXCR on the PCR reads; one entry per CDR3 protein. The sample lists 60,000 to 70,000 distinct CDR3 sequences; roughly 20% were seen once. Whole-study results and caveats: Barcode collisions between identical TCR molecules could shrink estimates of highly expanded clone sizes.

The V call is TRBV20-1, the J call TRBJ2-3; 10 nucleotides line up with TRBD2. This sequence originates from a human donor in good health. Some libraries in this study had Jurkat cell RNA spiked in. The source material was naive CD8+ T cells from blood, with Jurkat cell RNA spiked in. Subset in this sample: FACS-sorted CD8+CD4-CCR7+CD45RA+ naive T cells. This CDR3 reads CSARDSSAGGPIRGNTQYF. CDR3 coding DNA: TGCAGTGCTAGAGATTCTTCAGCGGGAGGGCCTATTAGAGGAAATACGCAGTATTTT.